Following are 20 T cell receptor beta chains from one sample sequenced in a study of T cell repertoires in cytomegalovirus infection. MiXCR, applied by TCRdb to the reads, yields one record per CDR3 protein. The top ten hold around 11% of the sample, which has around 330,000 distinct CDR3 sequences, about 17% seen once. Sample: PBMCs. The receptors were gathered from a human donor in good health (CMV status not recorded). Some clones in this sample may be carry-over from other donors' samples.

This clonotype was observed at least ten times. The final CDR3 position lacks the conserved phenylalanine or tryptophan, pointing to a likely read error. The DNA is omitted, as the CDR3 cannot be located on it reliably, and the CDR3 follows TCRdb's listing. The V call is TRBV19, the J call TRBJ1-2; the table names TRBD1, a call not compared with the DNA. The CDR3 totals 12 residues, both ends included. In germline, CDR1 is LNHDA, CDR2 SQIVND (reference sequence). The CDR3 region is CASTDGGVPIWI.

The CDR3 coding sequence is TGTGCCAGCAGCTCCAGGACAGGATCAGCTAACTATGGCTACACCTTC. Its protein product is CASSSRTGSANYGYTF. The rearrangement uses TRBV7-8 and TRBJ1-2, with 7 nucleotides matching TRBD1. V lost 4 bases and J lost 0; bases outside the gene matches: 8. The CDR3 covers 16 residues. CDR1 and CDR2 from the germline V gene are SGHVS and FQNEAQ.

In this sample, this clonotype turned up a few times. This rearrangement joins TRBV7-8 to TRBJ2-7, with D unclear. The ends were cut back, 5 bases at V and 2 bases at J, with 13 bases in the middle. The V gene's germline CDR1 is SGHVS and CDR2 FQNEAQ. The CDR3 spans 14 residues. CDR3 residues: CASSLSIHTYEQYF. CDR3 nucleotides: TGTGCCAGCAGCCTCAGTATACACACCTACGAGCAGTACTTC.

This clonotype appeared many times. The chain joins TRBV2 to TRBJ2-3, with D possibly being TRBD1 (6 bases). The germline gives CDR1 SNHLY, CDR2 FYNNEI. V gave up 6 bases and J gave up 8 bases, with 18 bases separating them. This CDR3 spans 14 amino acids. The CDR3, as DNA: TGTGCCAGCAGAGAGGACAGTCGGAGCGGTACGCAGTATTTT. This codes for CASREDSRSGTQYF.

The chain combines TRBV6-6 with TRBJ1-1, with 10 nucleotides matching TRBD1. V shed 6 bases, J shed 0 bases, and the junction held 10 bases outside the gene matches. CDR3 length: 17 amino acids. Germline-derived CDR1 and CDR2 are MNHNY and SVGAGI (reference sequence). The CDR3 loop reads CASRSDRGFLMNTEAFF. The CDR3, as DNA: TGTGCCAGCAGATCGGACAGGGGGTTCCTCATGAACACTGAAGCTTTCTTT.

This clonotype was seen many times. The chain couples TRBV6-1 to TRBJ1-1; no firm D call. The germline gives CDR1 MNHNS, CDR2 SASEGT. V was cut by 2 bases and J by 2 bases, with 3 bases left in between. This CDR3 region has 12 residues. For the CDR3, the DNA is TGTGCCAGCAGTGAACAAAACACTGAAGCTTTCTTT. It codes for CASSEQNTEAFF.

This clonotype occurred many times. This chain uses TRBV7-2 with TRBJ2-5; maybe TRBD1 (5 bases). The CDR3 is 14 amino acids. V lost 7 bases to trimming and J lost 5 bases, with 17 bases between them. CDR1 is SGHTA, CDR2 FQGNSA, per germline. The CDR3 protein is CASKQALTGETQYF. The DNA of the CDR3 is TGTGCCAGCAAACAGGCCCTGACCGGGGAGACCCAGTACTTC.

In this sample, this clonotype turned up many times. The chain recombines TRBV7-2 with TRBJ2-1, with unresolved D. Germline CDR1 and CDR2: SGHTA and FQGNSA. The CDR3 is 14 residues long. Trimming stripped 1 base from V and 0 bases from J, with 4 bases between. The chain's CDR3 is CASSLGSSYNEQFF. The CDR3 nucleotides are TGTGCCAGCAGCTTAGGGAGCTCCTACAATGAGCAGTTCTTC.

The table lists this clonotype with many counts. The chain carries TRBV6-1 and TRBJ1-6, with D perhaps TRBD1 (5 bases). Germline values: CDR1 MNHNS, CDR2 SASEGT. This CDR3 is built from 13 residues. V shed 6 bases and J shed 5 bases, with 8 bases lying between them. DNA of the CDR3: TGTGCCAGCAGAGGGGAGAATAATTCACCCCTCCACTTT. Its translation is CASRGENNSPLHF.

There are a few counts of this clonotype. The chain couples TRBV12-3 or TRBV12-4 to TRBJ2-1; 9 bases align to TRBD1. Trimming at V came to 6 bases and at J to 7 bases, leaving 7 bases not matched to a gene. The CDR3 has 14 amino acids. DNA of the CDR3: TGTGCCAGCAGACAGGGACAGGGTTCAAATGAGCAGTTCTTC. It is translated as CASRQGQGSNEQFF.

This clonotype was seen many times. This chain connects TRBV12-5 to TRBJ2-3; unclear D gene. The CDR3 is made up of 13 amino acids. In germline, CDR1 is LGHNT, CDR2 FRNRAP. Trimming removed 1 base at V and 6 bases at J, with 8 bases between. This CDR3 is CASGLGVSDTQYF. CDR3 DNA sequence: TGTGCTAGTGGTTTGGGAGTATCGGATACGCAGTATTTT.

The genes are TRBV7-9 and TRBJ2-7, with 7 bases aligning to TRBD2. This CDR3 region has 15 residues. V dropped 5 bases and J dropped 5; count of bases not matched to a gene: 12. CDR1 and CDR2 (germline): SEHNR, FQNEAQ (reference sequence). The CDR3 DNA is TGTGCCAGCAGCGAGAACACTCAGGGAGGGCACGAGCAGTACTTC. Encoded protein: CASSENTQGGHEQYF.

The chain is built from TRBV10-3 and TRBJ1-6, with no clear D. Germline values: CDR1 ENHRY, CDR2 SYGVKD. V was shortened by 3 bases and J by 5 bases, with 11 bases between the two germline ends. The CDR3 contains 15 residues. CDR3 protein: CAISELTLDNSPLHF. The CDR3 bases are TGTGCCATCAGTGAATTGACACTGGATAATTCACCCCTCCACTTT.

The J gene is TRBJ2-5, the V gene TRBV20-1, with D maybe TRBD1 (5 bases). The V and J ends lost 6 bases and 4 bases respectively, with 12 bases between them. CDR1 and CDR2 from the germline V gene are DFQATT and SNEGSKA (reference sequence). The CDR3 has 12 residues. CDR3 loop: CSALRVRETQYF. CDR3 bases: TGCAGTGCCCTCAGGGTCCGAGAGACCCAGTACTTC.

In this sample, this clonotype turned up a few times. The gene calls are TRBV4-2 and TRBJ1-3; no firm D call. Germline CDR1 LGHNA, CDR2 YNFKEQ. This CDR3 contains 16 residues. V gave up 0 bases and J gave up 0 bases, with 9 bases separating them. CDR3 protein: CASSQEESASGNTIYF. The CDR3 DNA sequence: TGTGCCAGCAGCCAAGAGGAGTCAGCCTCTGGAAACACCATATATTTT.

This chain links TRBV20-1 with TRBJ1-4; D may be TRBD1 (5 bases). This CDR3 is built from 14 residues. Trimming removed 6 bases from V and 5 bases from J, with 16 bases in between. Per germline, CDR1 DFQATT and CDR2 SNEGSKA (reference sequence). DNA for the CDR3: TGCAGTGCGCAACCGGGACTGACAAATGAAAAACTGTTTTTT. It specifies CSAQPGLTNEKLFF.

This chain uses TRBV28 with TRBJ1-1; unclear D gene. Per the germline V gene, CDR1 is MDHEN and CDR2 is SYDVKM. The CDR3 has 13 residues. Trimming took off 8 bases at V and 4 bases at J, with 14 bases between the two ends. CDR3 region: CASGDLTGTEAFF. Written as DNA, the CDR3 is TGTGCCAGCGGGGATTTAACGGGCACTGAAGCTTTCTTT.

The sample holds many counts of this clonotype. The chain is built from TRBV6-6 and TRBJ2-7; 9 bases are shared with TRBD1. Per the germline V gene, CDR1 is MNHNY and CDR2 is SVGAGI (reference sequence). Losses at the gene ends were 1 base for V and 3 bases for J; bases not matched to a gene: 10. The CDR3 runs 17 residues. CDR3 DNA: TGTGCCAGCAGTTACTTATCACCGGGACAGGGTAACTACGAGCAGTACTTC. As protein: CASSYLSPGQGNYEQYF.

Only a few counts were recorded for this clonotype. V and J are TRBV28 and TRBJ1-2, with a possible D match to TRBD1 (6 bases). Trimming pared 6 bases from V and 4 bases from J, leaving 18 bases between. CDR3 length equals 15 residues. Germline V gives CDR1 MDHEN, CDR2 SYDVKM. The CDR3 sequence is CASSDGGARGYGYTF. CDR3 nucleotide sequence: TGTGCCAGCAGCGACGGGGGGGCCCGAGGCTATGGCTACACCTTC.

V gene TRBV20-1 combines with J gene TRBJ2-7, with 13 bases fitting TRBD2. The CDR3 is 16 amino acids. Germline loops: CDR1 DFQATT, CDR2 SNEGSKA (reference sequence). Trimming removed 6 bases from V and 3 bases from J; junction bases left unmatched: 11. CDR3 sequence: CSAPAGLAGAHYEQYF. In nucleotides, the CDR3 is TGCAGTGCCCCTGCTGGACTAGCGGGGGCGCACTACGAGCAGTACTTC.